This T cell receptor (beta chain) was recorded in a study of CD8 T cells in ankylosing spondylitis (dated by TCRdb to about 2017). With respect to the entire study: The study profiled T cell receptor beta repertoires in healthy donors and ankylosing spondylitis patients to find disease-linked TCR variants. Peripheral blood samples were taken, and synovial fluid was additionally collected from ankylosing spondylitis patients. In total, the full study cohort was made up of some 110 healthy donors and 25 ankylosing spondylitis patients. The paper's findings and limits, for the study overall: In peripheral blood, the disease-linked clones were found at relatively low frequencies and had a CD8+ phenotype. The disease-linked clones were reported as significantly enriched in matched synovial fluid samples from ankylosing spondylitis patients. A TCR beta motif of about 8 highly homologous amino acid variants appeared characteristic of blood from ankylosing spondylitis patients. Some TCR beta motif variants had previously been reported in synovial fluid and blood of reactive arthritis patients, which suggested common disease-initiation mechanisms.

TCRdb names Illumina HiSeq 2500 as the instrument used. Quantitative 5'-RACE with molecular barcodes was used to prepare TCR beta libraries. Turning to the authors' computational methods: Disease-linked TCR variants were identified with a new computational method built on a probabilistic model of VDJ rearrangement. TCRdb trimmed public reads at Q25 via fastp, called clones via MiXCR and kept in-frame beta chains. Identical CDR3 protein sequences are pooled into one entry, listed with their most common genes and DNA. None of the V and J calls come from the authors' own analysis; TCRdb made them. The sample contains over 200,000 distinct CDR3 sequences, over 9.5% of them found a single time. The top ten clones comprise roughly a fifth of the sample. Taken from the germline V gene (reference sequence), the CDR1 and CDR2 loops are DFQATT and SNEGSKA. From its cysteine to its phenylalanine, the CDR3 spans 15 amino acids. Just the 45-base CDR3 DNA is kept, in frame starting at base 1. The V end gives up 6 bases and the J end 2 bases, leaving 7 bases in the junction not matched to a gene.

This clonotype was observed a few times. This clone's antigen is unknown. No base-level quality is on record; no much larger clone is a single base apart. This TCR was recovered from a male donor with ankylosing spondylitis or in good health (not recorded which). This receptor chain uses TRBV20-1 and TRBJ2-3, with TRBD2 identical over 11 junction bases. Sequencing used blood, either unsorted or a sorted T cell fraction (not recorded which). The sequenced DNA is TGCAGTGCGCCCGATAGCGGGGGGGCCACAGATACGCAGTATTTT. Translated, this gives CSAPDSGGATDTQYF.